This TCR beta chain is drawn from a study of shared clonotypes between healthy human individuals. Germline loops: CDR1 SQVTM, CDR2 ANQGSEA. Trimming stripped 3 bases from V and 6 bases from J, with 9 bases between. The CDR3 is made up of 12 amino acids. TCRdb keeps only in-frame clones here, not all; method: immunoSEQ multiplex PCR. The top ten hold under 11% of the sample, which has a few hundred thousand clones, more than 60% seen once. A few counts support this clone. The sequence derives from a man aged 30 to 39 in good health. Sequenced material: memory CD4+ T cells sorted from blood. Stated subset: CD45RA-negative fraction. The chain employs TRBV29-1 and TRBJ2-1; TRBD1 or TRBD2 may be the D gene (7 bases each). CDR3 DNA: TGCAGCGTTGACAGGGGGGGCAATGAGCAGTTCTTC. It codes for CSVDRGGNEQFF.